The 15 T cell receptor beta chains reported below all come from one sample, sequenced in a study of shared clonotypes between healthy human individuals. The table came from immunoSEQ multiplex PCR; TCRdb's copy has only in-frame clones and leaves some out. The sample carries approximately 2.5 million clones, roughly 93% recorded once. Specimen: naive CD4+ T cells from PBMCs. Subset noted: CD45RA+ positively selected. The origin of the receptors is a man between 18 and 35 years old in good health. Some clones in this sample may be carry-over from other donors' samples.

V is TRBV28 and J is TRBJ1-4; D remains unclear. Trimming removed 11 bases from V and 9 bases from J, with 13 bases in between. This CDR3 spans 11 amino acids. The germline CDR1 and CDR2 sequences are MDHEN and SYDVKM. The CDR3 DNA sequence: TGTGCCGCGGGAGCGGGCCAAAAACTGTTTTTT. Its protein product is CAAGAGQKLFF.

V gene TRBV5-6 combines with J gene TRBJ1-2; TRBD1 aligns across 11 bases. The ends lost 5 bases at V and 7 bases at J; junction bases unmatched: 7. Per the germline V gene, CDR1 is SGHDT and CDR2 is YYEEEE. CDR3 length equals 14 residues. The CDR3 DNA reads as TGTGCCAGCAGTCGCCGGGACAGGGGGGGTGGCTACACCTTC. Protein sequence: CASSRRDRGGGYTF.

Details on this clone: This same CDR3 is encoded by further DNA sequences in the sample. CDR3 in amino acids: CASSQDGRGYGYTF. DNA of the CDR3: TGCGCCAGCAGCCAAGACGGCAGGGGCTATGGCTACACCTTC. The chain joins TRBV4-3 to TRBJ1-2, with a possible D match to TRBD1 (6 bases). Trimming pared 0 bases from V and 4 bases from J, leaving 9 bases between. Germline V gene lookup returns CDR1 LGHNA and CDR2 YSLEER. The CDR3 loop spans 14 amino acids.

The chain has TRBV18 and TRBJ1-2; D might be TRBD1 (6 bases). The germline V gene encodes CDR1 KGHSH and CDR2 LQKENI. The CDR3 covers 16 residues. Deletions cut 3 bases from V and 3 bases from J, with 17 bases between. The CDR3 DNA reads TGTGCCAGCTCACCTTTGAGGGGGGGATCCGACTATGGCTACACCTTC. Translation: CASSPLRGGSDYGYTF.

The chain joins TRBV5-6 to TRBJ2-3, with 11 bases fitting TRBD2. This CDR3 has 17 residues. Germline values: CDR1 SGHDT, CDR2 YYEEEE. J gave up 0 bases and V 5 bases, and 8 bases lay outside the gene matches. This CDR3 reads CASSSRLAGLSTDTQYF. Here the CDR3 DNA reads TGTGCCAGCAGTTCAAGACTAGCGGGACTAAGCACAGATACGCAGTATTTT.

This clone was detected only once. This chain connects TRBV9 to TRBJ1-5; D is undetermined. This CDR3 region has 15 residues. Germline CDR1 SGDLS, CDR2 YYNGEE. The V end was cut by 0 bases, the J end by 6 bases, with 13 bases between. CDR3 protein: CASSVGRDPAQPQHF. The DNA of the CDR3 is TGTGCCAGCAGCGTAGGGCGCGATCCGGCTCAGCCCCAGCATTTT.

This chain uses TRBV5-1 with TRBJ2-7; 9 nucleotides align to TRBD1. CDR1 is SGHRS and CDR2 is YFSETQ in the germline V gene. V trimming: 1 base; J trimming: 5 bases; junction bases outside the gene matches: 4. This CDR3 is 14 amino acids long. CDR3 DNA sequence: TGCGCCAGCAGCTTGCAGGGACAGGGAAACGAGCAGTACTTC. Protein sequence: CASSLQGQGNEQYF.

The gene calls are TRBV28 and TRBJ2-7; 8 bases map to TRBD2. Per the germline V gene, CDR1 is MDHEN and CDR2 is SYDVKM. V shed 6 bases, J shed 5 bases, and the junction held 18 bases outside the gene matches. This CDR3 contains 17 residues. Written as DNA, the CDR3 is TGTGCCAGCAGCTTTTTCCCGTCGGCGGGAGGAGGGCACGAGCAGTACTTC. This encodes CASSFFPSAGGGHEQYF.

In nucleotides, the CDR3 is TGTGCCAGCTCAGCAGCGTCCGGGGGGAGAGGTGGAAACACCATATATTTT. Amino acid sequence: CASSAASGGRGGNTIYF. This sequence joins TRBV18 and TRBJ1-3, with D perhaps TRBD1 (5 bases). The CDR3 has 17 amino acids. Per germline, CDR1 KGHSH and CDR2 LQKENI. V was trimmed by 5 bases and J by 3 bases, leaving 20 bases between them.

The chain recombines TRBV27 with TRBJ1-2; possible D gene TRBD1, 5 bases. Per germline, CDR1 MNHEY and CDR2 SMNVEV (reference sequence). With 5 bases removed from V and 8 bases from J, the gap between germline ends came to 27 bases. CDR3 size: 17 residues. Here the CDR3 reads CASSDLGTTSGNKGYTF. CDR3 nucleotide sequence: TGTGCCAGCAGTGACCTCGGGACTACCTCGGGAAATAAGGGCTACACCTTC.

As regards this clone: Other nucleotide sequences from this sample produce the same CDR3. The genes are TRBV5-4 and TRBJ2-7; TRBD1 might be the D (5 bases). V gave up 0 bases and J gave up 5 bases, with 12 bases separating them. The CDR3 length is 14 residues. The germline V gene encodes CDR1 SGHNT and CDR2 YYREEE (reference sequence). CDR3 region: CASSLASGSDEQYF. CDR3 DNA sequence: TGTGCCAGCAGCTTGGCCTCAGGGTCCGACGAGCAGTACTTC.

The chain employs TRBV9 and TRBJ1-1; D call uncertain. This CDR3 comprises 13 residues. Trimming took 4 bases from V and 3 from J, leaving 10 bases between them. Germline values: CDR1 SGDLS, CDR2 YYNGEE. CDR3 sequence: CASSYQWDTEAFF. The CDR3 DNA follows: TGTGCCAGCAGCTACCAATGGGACACTGAAGCTTTCTTT.

The chain has TRBV30 and TRBJ1-1; tentative D call: TRBD1 (5 bases). The CDR3 spans 21 residues. The V end lost 2 bases, the J end lost 4 bases, and 35 bases lay between the germline ends. Germline V gene sequence: CDR1 GTSNPN, CDR2 SVGIG (reference sequence). This CDR3 is CAWSTWYASGGDQDWGTEAFF. CDR3 bases: TGTGCCTGGAGTACCTGGTATGCGAGTGGGGGGGATCAGGACTGGGGCACTGAAGCTTTCTTT.

This clone came up a few times. This sequence joins TRBV4-2 and TRBJ1-1; 9 nucleotides line up with TRBD1. Germline CDR1 reads LGHNA; CDR2 reads YNFKEQ. J gave up 7 bases and V 3 bases, and 6 bases lay outside the gene matches. This CDR3 comprises 14 residues. The CDR3 sequence: CASSQERTGDEAFF. The CDR3 DNA sequence: TGTGCCAGCAGCCAGGAAAGGACAGGGGATGAAGCTTTCTTT.

The V gene is TRBV7-2, the J gene TRBJ2-5; no firm D call. The ends were cut back, 5 bases at V and 7 bases at J, with 8 bases in the middle. This CDR3 comprises 11 residues. Germline V gives CDR1 SGHTA, CDR2 FQGNSA. CDR3 amino acids: CASSTIGTQYF. The CDR3 DNA is TGTGCCAGCAGCACAATTGGGACCCAGTACTTC.